Following are 27 T cell receptor beta chains from one sample sequenced in a study of blood T cell repertoires in COVID-19. Sequenced by immunoSEQ multiplex PCR; TCRdb stores in-frame clones only, minus some. Counted here are hundreds of thousands of clones, around 80% occurring once; the ten biggest clones make up about 20%. Sequencing was performed on peripheral blood. All receptors derive from a man aged 25-45 years with active or convalescent COVID-19.

V usage is TRBV6-2 or TRBV6-3 and J usage is TRBJ2-7; tentatively, D is TRBD2 (6 bases). The germline V gene encodes CDR1 MNHEY and CDR2 SVGEGT. This CDR3 has 16 amino acids. V was pared by 0 bases and J by 6 bases, with 18 bases between. CDR3 DNA: TGTGCCAGCAGTTACTCCGCGCCCGGGGGTCTGCGCGAGCAGTACTTC. It yields the protein CASSYSAPGGLREQYF.

The chain joins TRBV5-1 to TRBJ2-1; 14 bases line up with TRBD2. Unmatched junction bases numbered 4, after V lost 3 bases and J lost 8 bases. The CDR3 has 15 residues. The V gene's germline CDR1 is SGHRS and CDR2 YFSETQ. CDR3: CASSSTSGGAHEQFF. In DNA, the CDR3 is TGCGCCAGCAGCTCGACTAGCGGGGGGGCGCATGAGCAGTTCTTC.

The rearrangement links TRBV7-3 to TRBJ1-1; 8 nucleotides match TRBD1. Losses at the gene ends were 2 bases for V and 1 base for J; bases not matched to a gene: 12. The CDR3 length is 18 residues. Germline CDR1 is SGHTA and CDR2 is FQGTGA. The CDR3 DNA is TGTGCCAGCAGCTTAGTGGCTACAGGGGGAGGAGAGAACACTGAAGCTTTCTTT. Its protein is CASSLVATGGGENTEAFF.

The chain uses TRBV5-1 and TRBJ1-1; D is undetermined. Trimming left V 5 bases short and J 1 base short, with 9 bases between. The CDR3 consists of 13 residues. Per germline, CDR1 SGHRS and CDR2 YFSETQ. The CDR3 loop is CASRRSPNTEAFF. The CDR3 DNA is TGCGCCAGCAGAAGGAGCCCGAACACTGAAGCTTTCTTT.

The rearrangement joins TRBV6-5 to TRBJ1-5, with a tentative D call TRBD1 (5 bases). From germline, CDR1 is MNHEY and CDR2 SVGAGI. Trimming removed 2 bases at V and 5 bases at J, with 7 bases between. The CDR3 length is 13 residues. The CDR3 is CASSYGAYQPQHF. The CDR3 nucleotides are TGTGCCAGCAGTTACGGGGCCTATCAGCCCCAGCATTTT.

The rearrangement joins TRBV9 to TRBJ2-7; no clear D gene. V lost 0 bases, J lost 7 bases, and 17 bases lay in between. Germline loops: CDR1 SGDLS, CDR2 YYNGEE. The CDR3 loop spans 15 amino acids. This CDR3 is CASSVDSGQSREQYF. CDR3 coding DNA: TGTGCCAGCAGCGTAGACTCAGGCCAAAGTAGGGAGCAGTACTTC.

The rearrangement uses TRBV6-5 and TRBJ2-3; the match to TRBD2 covers 11 bases. Germline V gene data show CDR1 as MNHEY and CDR2 as SVGAGI. The CDR3 sequence is 15 residues long. The trim removed 10 bases at V and 4 bases at J, leaving 10 bases unmatched. The CDR3 DNA follows: TGTGCCACCTCAACTAGCGGGAGATCGGCAGATACGCAGTATTTT. Translated: CATSTSGRSADTQYF.

This chain connects TRBV9 to TRBJ1-5; 7 positions match TRBD1. Germline V gene data show CDR1 as SGDLS and CDR2 as YYNGEE. J was trimmed by 3 bases and V by 4 bases; bases with no gene match: 4. CDR3 length equals 14 residues. The CDR3 sequence: CASSTGDVNQPQHF. CDR3 in DNA: TGTGCCAGCAGCACAGGGGATGTCAATCAGCCCCAGCATTTT.

This clone has just one count. The chain is built from TRBV5-1 and TRBJ2-7; possible D gene TRBD2, 5 bases. Trimming shortened V by 2 bases and J by 3 bases, and 6 bases separated the two germline ends. The germline V gene has CDR1 SGHRS and CDR2 YFSETQ. The CDR3 contains 12 residues. The CDR3 DNA reads TGCGCCAGCAGCTTTGAGGGCTACGAGCAGTACTTC. Translation gives CASSFEGYEQYF.

This chain joins TRBV5-6 and TRBJ2-3; 14 bases fit TRBD2. The CDR3 has 17 amino acids. Germline trimming cut 0 bases from V and 6 bases from J; bases unmatched to any gene: 6. Germline V gene lookup returns CDR1 SGHDT and CDR2 YYEEEE. The CDR3 region is CASSLGLAGGHGDTQYF. DNA of the CDR3: TGTGCCAGCAGCTTGGGACTAGCGGGGGGGCACGGGGATACGCAGTATTTT.

V is TRBV7-9 and J is TRBJ2-7; 7 nucleotides match TRBD2. Trimming cost V 5 bases and J 0 bases; bases outside gene matches: 7. The CDR3 loop spans 15 amino acids. CDR1 and CDR2 from the germline V gene are SEHNR and FQNEAQ (reference sequence). CDR3 amino acids: CASSQKSSGSYEQYF. CDR3 nucleotide sequence: TGTGCCAGCAGCCAGAAATCTAGCGGCTCCTACGAGCAGTACTTC.

The V call is TRBV29-1, the J call TRBJ2-5; TRBD2 agrees at 10 bases. Germline V gene lookup returns CDR1 SQVTM and CDR2 ANQGSEA. V lost 0 bases to trimming and J lost 5 bases; unmatched junction nucleotides: 15. The length of the CDR3 is 18 residues. The CDR3 spells CSVEEPADRAGGWETQYF. In DNA form, the CDR3 reads TGCAGCGTTGAAGAACCCGCTGATCGAGCGGGGGGGTGGGAGACCCAGTACTTC.

This clone was seen only a few times. V usage is TRBV18 and J usage is TRBJ2-7, with 9 bases matching TRBD2. The germline V gene has CDR1 KGHSH and CDR2 LQKENI. After removal of 0 bases from V and 4 bases from J, the junction contained 4 bases not matched to a gene. The CDR3 has 15 amino acids. The CDR3 here is CASSPPAGGGYEQYF. Written as DNA, the CDR3 is TGTGCCAGCTCACCACCGGCGGGAGGGGGTTACGAGCAGTACTTC.

V gene TRBV3-1 (or the pseudogene TRBV3-2) combines with J gene TRBJ1-2; D is unclear. The CDR3 is 13 residues long. V was cut by 1 base and J by 7 bases, with 10 bases left in between. CDR1 and CDR2 from the germline V gene are LGHDT and YNNKEL (reference sequence). The CDR3 bases are TGTGCCAGCAGCCAAGGGAGGAAGGGTGGCTACACCTTC. Its protein is CASSQGRKGGYTF.

The chain employs TRBV29-1 and TRBJ2-1; 9 bases are a match to TRBD2. V shed 4 bases and J 1 base; nucleotides not matched to a gene: 14. Germline-derived CDR1 and CDR2 are SQVTM and ANQGSEA. The CDR3 contains 18 residues. CDR3 in DNA: TGCAGCGTTGGGAGGGTAGGTAGCGGGAGCAAATCCTACAATGAGCAGTTCTTC. Its translation: CSVGRVGSGSKSYNEQFF.

A single count supports this clone. J is TRBJ1-1 and V is TRBV6-9; TRBD1 is a possible D gene (6 bases). The CDR3 totals 16 residues. V shed 2 bases and J shed 0 bases, with 13 bases lying between them. Per the germline V gene, CDR1 is MNHGY and CDR2 is SVAAGI. CDR3 nucleotides: TGTGCCAGCAGTTATGAGGGACACCCCATGAACACTGAAGCTTTCTTT. It yields the protein CASSYEGHPMNTEAFF.

The V call is TRBV4-2, the J call TRBJ1-2, with D perhaps matching TRBD1 (6 bases). Trimming removed 1 base from V and 4 bases from J, with 13 bases in between. The CDR3 contains 15 residues. Looked up from germline, CDR1 is LGHNA and CDR2 is YNFKEQ. Here the CDR3 DNA reads TGTGCCAGCAGCCAAGCTGGGCAGGGGCTCTATGGCTACACCTTC. Translated: CASSQAGQGLYGYTF.

The chain is built from TRBV9 and TRBJ1-1, with D possibly TRBD1 on 6 matching bases. Germline-derived CDR1 and CDR2 are SGDLS and YYNGEE. Between the trimmed V and J ends, which lost 7 bases and 8 bases, there was a span of 18 bases. CDR3 length: 13 residues. CDR3 sequence: CASSIGGRSEAFF. The CDR3 nucleotides read TGTGCCAGCTCAATCGGGGGGCGATCGGAAGCTTTCTTT.

The count of this clone is one. The J gene is TRBJ2-7, the V gene TRBV7-9; 8 bases are shared with TRBD1. Per the germline V gene, CDR1 is SEHNR and CDR2 is FQNEAQ (reference sequence). This CDR3 is 14 amino acids long. The junction had 12 bases not matched to a gene; V was cut back by 8 bases and J by 6 bases. CDR3 sequence reads: CASGRTGTDSEQYF. The CDR3 nucleotides are TGTGCCAGCGGCCGGACAGGGACTGACTCCGAGCAGTACTTC.

This clone showed up just a few times. V usage is TRBV4-3 and J usage is TRBJ1-6; D is possibly TRBD1 (6 bases). Trimming removed 0 bases from V and 6 bases from J, with 15 bases in between. From germline, CDR1 is LGHNA and CDR2 YSLEER. The CDR3 has 17 amino acids. The CDR3 region has the DNA TGCGCCAGCAGCCAAGAAAGTTTCCGGACAGCTAATTCACCCCTCCACTTT. Translating gives CASSQESFRTANSPLHF.

V and J are TRBV6-6 and TRBJ2-2, with 10 bases fitting TRBD2. V gave up 5 bases and J gave up 1 base; unmatched junction bases: 7. The germline V gene has CDR1 MNHNY and CDR2 SVGAGI (reference sequence). This CDR3 has 17 residues. In nucleotides, the CDR3 is TGTGCCAGCAGTCAGAGCCGGACTAGCGGGAACACCGGGGAGCTGTTTTTT. It encodes CASSQSRTSGNTGELFF.

The chain recombines TRBV5-6 with TRBJ2-1, with 12 bases fitting TRBD2. Losses at the gene ends were 4 bases for V and 8 bases for J; bases not matched to a gene: 7. This CDR3 contains 15 residues. Germline-derived CDR1 and CDR2 are SGHDT and YYEEEE. The CDR3 DNA reads as TGTGCCAGCAGCCGGACTAGCGGGACTGTCTATGAGCAGTTCTTC. This codes for CASSRTSGTVYEQFF. Using reference TRBV5-6 and TRBJ2-1 for the parts outside the CDR3, the full variable domain is DAGVTQSPTHLIKTRGQQVTLRCSPKSGHDTVSWYQQALGQGPQFIFQYYEEEERQRGNFPDRFSGHQFPNYSSELNVNALLLGDSALYLCASSRTSGTVYEQFFGPGTRLTVL.

V is TRBV2 and J is TRBJ2-3, with TRBD1 as a possible D gene (6 bases). CDR3 length equals 14 residues. Trimming shortened V by 7 bases and J by 0 bases, and 11 bases separated the two germline ends. Germline V lookup: CDR1 SNHLY, CDR2 FYNNEI. The chain's CDR3 is CASMRGSSTDTQYF. The CDR3 DNA sequence: TGTGCCAGCATGAGGGGGTCGAGCACAGATACGCAGTATTTT.

The chain joins TRBV5-4 to TRBJ1-5, with TRBD1 matching 7 bases. This CDR3 comprises 19 residues. CDR1 and CDR2 from the germline V gene are SGHNT and YYREEE (reference sequence). The ends lost 7 bases at V and 7 bases at J; junction bases unmatched: 26. The CDR3 sequence: CASSPDYPRTGPREQPQHF. Here the CDR3 DNA reads TGTGCCAGCTCCCCTGATTACCCTCGGACAGGCCCTAGGGAACAGCCCCAGCATTTT.

The chain combines TRBV24-1 with TRBJ2-7; 11 positions match TRBD1. Germline V gene sequence: CDR1 KGHDR, CDR2 SFDVKD. There are 17 residues in the CDR3. Trimming removed 4 bases from V and 2 bases from J; junction bases left unmatched: 9. CDR3 DNA sequence: TGTGCCACCAGTGACAGCTCCGGGACAGGGGGGGCCTACGAGCAGTACTTC. Residues: CATSDSSGTGGAYEQYF.

The sample holds one count of this clone. The chain has TRBV18 and TRBJ2-1; 9 positions agree with TRBD1. Losses at the gene ends were 3 bases for V and 8 bases for J; bases not matched to a gene: 11. CDR3 size: 16 residues. CDR1 and CDR2 from the germline V gene are KGHSH and LQKENI. DNA for the CDR3: TGTGCCAGCTCACCCACCTCGGGACAGGGCGCCCATGAGCAGTTCTTC. Translating it yields CASSPTSGQGAHEQFF. The full variable domain, its missing parts supplied by reference TRBV18 and TRBJ2-1, is NAGVMQNPRHLVRRRGQEARLRCSPMKGHSHVYWYRQLPEEGLKFMVYLQKENIIDESGMPKERFSAEFPKEGPSILRIQQVVRGDSAAYFCASSPTSGQGAHEQFFGPGTRLTVL.

The chain has TRBV2 and TRBJ1-5; perhaps TRBD1 as D (6 bases). V was clipped by 6 bases and J by 3 bases, with 12 bases between them. Germline loops: CDR1 SNHLY, CDR2 FYNNEI. CDR3 length equals 14 residues. The CDR3 bases are TGTGCCAGCAGCCCGACAGGATTCAATCAGCCCCAGCATTTT. Its protein is CASSPTGFNQPQHF.